Shown below are 10 T cell receptor beta chains from a single sample sequenced in a study of blood T cell repertoires in COVID-19. The protocol was immunoSEQ multiplex PCR, while the TCRdb copy is restricted to in-frame clones and leaves out a portion. The sample consists of 220,000 or so clones, around 87% of them appearing once. The specimen sequenced was PBMCs or T cells enriched from blood (not recorded which). The receptors stem from a man younger than 40 who had been exposed to COVID-19.

The chain joins TRBV5-5 to TRBJ1-2; possible D gene TRBD1, 5 bases. Germline assignment: CDR1 SGHKS and CDR2 YYEKEE (reference sequence). V was cut by 2 bases and J by 4 bases, with 12 bases left in between. This CDR3 is built from 14 residues. CDR3 region: CASSFQTEAYGYTF. Here the CDR3 DNA reads TGTGCCAGCAGCTTCCAGACAGAGGCCTATGGCTACACCTTC.

The CDR3 region is CASRRQGMTNYGYTF. The CDR3 nucleotides are TGTGCCAGCAGAAGACAGGGGATGACGAACTATGGCTACACCTTC. The chain uses TRBV2 and TRBJ1-2; 8 bases are shared with TRBD1. The CDR3 consists of 15 residues. Germline V gene lookup returns CDR1 SNHLY and CDR2 FYNNEI. V was pared by 6 bases and J by 2 bases, with 8 bases of the junction left unmatched.

This clone appeared many times. This chain uses TRBV2 with TRBJ2-3; 8 nucleotides align to TRBD2. The CDR3 sequence is 13 residues long. The trim removed 3 bases at V and 6 bases at J, leaving 2 bases unmatched. CDR1 and CDR2 from the germline V gene are SNHLY and FYNNEI. The CDR3 sequence: CASSDGGVDTQYF. CDR3 DNA sequence: TGTGCCAGCAGTGACGGGGGGGTGGATACGCAGTATTTT.

This rearrangement joins TRBV5-4 to TRBJ2-7; weak D call: TRBD1 (7 bases). Per the germline V gene, CDR1 is SGHNT and CDR2 is YYREEE (reference sequence). CDR3 length equals 15 residues. The V and J ends lost 4 bases and 0 bases respectively, with 14 bases between them. Here the CDR3 reads CASSAGTALSYEQYF. CDR3 coding DNA: TGTGCCAGCAGCGCGGGGACAGCTCTCTCCTACGAGCAGTACTTC.

CDR3: CSASPPVGGNQPQHF. The CDR3 region has the DNA TGCAGTGCTAGTCCGCCAGTCGGAGGGAATCAGCCCCAGCATTTT. The chain links TRBV20-1 to TRBJ1-5; D gene uncertain. Germline loops: CDR1 DFQATT, CDR2 SNEGSKA (reference sequence). Trimming removed 3 bases at V and 4 bases at J, with 16 bases between. CDR3 size: 15 residues.

The chain has TRBV7-9 and TRBJ2-3, with 9 bases fitting TRBD2. The germline CDR1 and CDR2 sequences are SEHNR and FQNEAQ (reference sequence). The J segment lost 2 bases and the V segment lost 7 bases, leaving 4 bases of the junction unmatched. The CDR3 is 14 amino acids. As DNA, the CDR3 is TGTGCCAGCACCTCGGGACTAGCCACAGATACGCAGTATTTT. Translating it yields CASTSGLATDTQYF.

The CDR3 DNA is TGTGCCAGCAGCCAAGGAGGGGCGCGGGGCATGGGAGCAAGTGGAAACACCATATATTTT. As protein: CASSQGGARGMGASGNTIYF. This chain links TRBV4-2 with TRBJ1-3, with D perhaps TRBD1 (5 bases). This CDR3 is built from 20 residues. V lost 1 base and J 3 bases, leaving 25 bases between the germline ends. Germline CDR1 reads LGHNA; CDR2 reads YNFKEQ.

CDR3 sequence reads: CSVGSQKTGNTIYF. CDR3 bases: TGCAGCGTTGGCTCCCAGAAAACCGGAAACACCATATATTTT. The chain combines TRBV29-1 with TRBJ1-3; no definite D call. The CDR3 length is 14 residues. With 4 bases removed from V and 4 bases from J, the gap between germline ends came to 14 bases. The germline V gene has CDR1 SQVTM and CDR2 ANQGSEA.

The V gene is TRBV20-1, the J gene TRBJ1-2, with D possibly TRBD1 on 6 matching bases. CDR3 length: 12 amino acids. CDR1 DFQATT and CDR2 SNEGSKA come from the germline V gene (reference sequence). V lost 3 bases, J lost 6 bases, and 11 bases lay in between. CDR3 DNA sequence: TGCAGTGCTAGTCAGGGGAAAGATGGCTACACCTTC. The encoded protein is CSASQGKDGYTF.

This clone has a handful of counts. This chain uses TRBV5-1 with TRBJ2-2; D ambiguous. Trimming removed 0 bases at V and 9 bases at J, with 3 bases between. The CDR3 covers 11 residues. Germline lookup yields CDR1 SGHRS and CDR2 YFSETQ. In DNA, the CDR3 is TGCGCCAGCAGCTTGGCAAGGGAGCTGTTTTTT. Translation: CASSLARELFF.